This T cell receptor beta chain was recorded in a study of cytomegalovirus exposure and HLA in healthy donors. This CDR3 is 13 amino acids long. V lost 5 bases, J lost 3 bases, and 10 bases lay in between. Germline V gene data show CDR1 as WNHNN and CDR2 as SYGVQD (reference sequence). Some clones are missing from TCRdb's copy, which holds only in-frame ones; the method was immunoSEQ multiplex PCR. Seen here are about 150,000 clones, 88% observed once, and the top ten hold approximately 3%. The sample was PBMCs. The chain uses TRBV10-1 and TRBJ1-1; no clear D gene. The TCR originated in a man in his late teens or twenties in good health and CMV-seronegative. DNA of the CDR3: TGCGCCAGCAGTTCGATGCGGTACACTGAAGCTTTCTTT. Protein sequence: CASSSMRYTEAFF.